A single sample is the source of the 25 T cell receptor beta chains below, sequenced in a study of T cell changes during pregnancy in multiple sclerosis. Sequencing used immunoSEQ multiplex PCR; TCRdb keeps in-frame clones, though not all of them. The table lists tens of thousands of clones, roughly 89% of them singletons, with 3% to 4.5% in the top ten. Specimen: peripheral blood, collected after pregnancy. All receptors derive from a female donor in good health, enrolled as a control in a pregnancy study.

This chain joins TRBV5-5 and TRBJ1-2; D ambiguous. CDR3 size: 16 residues. V was cut by 7 bases and J by 0 bases, with 19 bases left in between. Germline CDR1 reads SGHKS; CDR2 reads YYEKEE (reference sequence). DNA of the CDR3: TGTGCCAGCGCCATGGTTGGAGTGGGTGCTAACTATGGCTACACCTTC. Its protein is CASAMVGVGANYGYTF.

The genes are TRBV6-4 and TRBJ2-2; D perhaps matches TRBD1 (6 bases). Trimming took 6 bases from V and 2 from J, leaving 16 bases between them. The CDR3 is 16 amino acids. Germline V gene data show CDR1 as MRHNA and CDR2 as SNTAGT. The CDR3 bases are TGTGCCAGCAGCGAATCGGACAGTGCCAACACCGGGGAGCTGTTTTTT. It translates to CASSESDSANTGELFF.

The J gene is TRBJ2-7, the V gene TRBV7-9; 12 bases line up with TRBD1. Germline loops: CDR1 SEHNR, CDR2 FQNEAQ (reference sequence). Trimming cost V 0 bases and J 6 bases; bases outside gene matches: 3. This CDR3 spans 15 amino acids. The CDR3 loop is CASSLAAGQGAEQYF. The CDR3 nucleotides are TGTGCCAGCAGCTTAGCGGCGGGACAGGGGGCCGAGCAGTACTTC.

The rearrangement uses TRBV7-9 and TRBJ2-5; the D gene is possibly TRBD1 (5 bases). The germline V gene encodes CDR1 SEHNR and CDR2 FQNEAQ (reference sequence). V was shortened by 2 bases and J by 1 base, with 17 bases between the two germline ends. The CDR3 covers 17 residues. The CDR3 sequence is CASSLRFRQNLQETQYF. DNA of the CDR3: TGTGCCAGCAGCTTAAGATTTCGACAGAACCTCCAAGAGACCCAGTACTTC. The full variable domain, with the rest looked up from reference TRBV7-9 and TRBJ2-5, is DTGVSQNPRHKITKRGQNVTFRCDPISEHNRLYWYRQTLGQGPEFLTYFQNEAQLEKSRLLSDRFSAERPKGSFSTLEIQRTEQGDSAMYLCASSLRFRQNLQETQYFGPGTRLLVL.

The chain is built from TRBV7-8 and TRBJ1-1; D might be TRBD1 (5 bases). The CDR3 consists of 14 residues. CDR1 is SGHVS and CDR2 is FQNEAQ in the germline V gene. Trimming shortened V by 2 bases and J by 3 bases, and 10 bases separated the two germline ends. The CDR3 DNA reads as TGTGCCAGCAGCTTATCCCGGGGGGACACTGAAGCTTTCTTT. Its protein product is CASSLSRGDTEAFF.

The genes are TRBV9 and TRBJ2-7, with a weak D call TRBD1 (5 bases). V was shortened by 4 bases and J by 4 bases, with 12 bases between the two germline ends. The CDR3 sequence is 13 residues long. Germline V CDR1 and CDR2: SGDLS, YYNGEE. The CDR3, as DNA: TGTGCCAGCAGCACAGGTTTGGCATACGAGCAGTACTTC. Translation gives CASSTGLAYEQYF.

This clone appeared a single time. The V gene is TRBV5-4, the J gene TRBJ1-6, with D tentatively TRBD1 (6 bases). The length of the CDR3 is 15 residues. Trimming removed 4 bases from V and 7 bases from J, with 15 bases in between. The germline V gene has CDR1 SGHNT and CDR2 YYREEE (reference sequence). The CDR3 region has the DNA TGTGCCAGCAGCAGTTTCCGGGACATCAATTCACCCCTCCACTTT. The encoded protein is CASSSFRDINSPLHF.

This chain uses TRBV11-2 with TRBJ2-7, with TRBD2 matching over 12 bases. Germline loops: CDR1 SGHAT, CDR2 FQNNGV. With V trimmed by 4 bases and J by 4 bases, 8 bases remained unmatched. This CDR3 spans 16 amino acids. The CDR3 DNA sequence: TGTGCCAGCAGCTCCTCGACTAGCGGGAGATGGTACGAGCAGTACTTC. It encodes CASSSSTSGRWYEQYF.

J is TRBJ2-7 and V is TRBV5-6, with TRBD2 as a possible D gene (5 bases). CDR1 is SGHDT, CDR2 YYEEEE, per germline. V lost 0 bases and J 4 bases, leaving 11 bases between the germline ends. This CDR3 is 14 amino acids long. The CDR3 sequence is CASSLEDSLYEQYF. The CDR3 bases are TGTGCCAGCAGCTTGGAGGACTCCTTGTACGAGCAGTACTTC.

The rearrangement links TRBV28 to TRBJ2-1; 7 positions agree with TRBD1. The germline gives CDR1 MDHEN, CDR2 SYDVKM. J gave up 4 bases and V 5 bases, and 2 bases lay outside the gene matches. The CDR3 has 13 residues. The CDR3 nucleotides are TGTGCCAGCAGTGGGGGACAGTACAATGAGCAGTTCTTC. Its translation: CASSGGQYNEQFF.

The chain couples TRBV29-1 to TRBJ1-1; D unclear. The CDR3 contains 13 residues. V lost 6 bases, J lost 6 bases, and 17 bases lay in between. The V gene's germline CDR1 is SQVTM and CDR2 ANQGSEA. CDR3 in amino acids: CSVQHGGVAEAFF. CDR3 bases: TGCAGCGTGCAACACGGCGGTGTGGCTGAAGCTTTCTTT.

The chain is built from TRBV2 and TRBJ2-1, with 7 positions matching TRBD2. This CDR3 is 15 amino acids long. The germline gives CDR1 SNHLY, CDR2 FYNNEI. After removal of 7 bases from V and 10 bases from J, the junction contained 16 bases not matched to a gene. CDR3 sequence reads: CASIMGGGPKGEQFF. DNA of the CDR3: TGTGCCAGCATCATGGGGGGGGGACCGAAGGGAGAGCAGTTCTTC.

The chain links TRBV11-2 to TRBJ2-7; TRBD2 aligns across 8 bases. The germline CDR1 and CDR2 sequences are SGHAT and FQNNGV. Losses at the gene ends were 5 bases for V and 2 bases for J; bases not matched to a gene: 8. The CDR3 runs 15 residues. CDR3 amino acids: CASSLSGEGAYEQYF. CDR3 coding DNA: TGTGCCAGCAGCCTTAGCGGGGAGGGAGCCTACGAGCAGTACTTC.

The J gene is TRBJ1-2, the V gene TRBV6-5; D gene unclear. V was cut by 6 bases and J by 2 bases, with 16 bases left in between. Looked up from germline, CDR1 is MNHEY and CDR2 is SVGAGI. The CDR3 length is 15 residues. Here the CDR3 reads CASSLTQTLNYGYTF. The CDR3 coding sequence is TGTGCCAGCAGCCTCACGCAGACACTCAACTATGGCTACACCTTC.

The chain is built from TRBV10-3 and TRBJ2-7, with no clear D. CDR3 length equals 14 residues. The ends were cut back, 4 bases at V and 2 bases at J, with 12 bases in the middle. Looked up from germline, CDR1 is ENHRY and CDR2 is SYGVKD. DNA for the CDR3: TGTGCCATCAGTGCCTCCGACGGAGCCTACGAGCAGTACTTC. Translation: CAISASDGAYEQYF.

V is TRBV30 and J is TRBJ1-2; no firm D call. V gave up 1 base and J gave up 2 bases, with 5 bases separating them. The germline CDR1 and CDR2 sequences are GTSNPN and SVGIG (reference sequence). The CDR3 loop spans 12 amino acids. In DNA form, the CDR3 reads TGTGCCTGGAGTGCCGGGAACTATGGCTACACCTTC. Protein: CAWSAGNYGYTF.

V and J are TRBV18 and TRBJ2-1, with D possibly being TRBD1 (7 bases). This CDR3 is 15 amino acids long. Per the germline V gene, CDR1 is KGHSH and CDR2 is LQKENI. V gave up 1 base and J gave up 8 bases, with 15 bases separating them. CDR3 sequence reads: CASSPRRGDPYEQFF. The CDR3 DNA reads TGTGCCAGCTCACCACGCAGGGGGGACCCCTATGAGCAGTTCTTC.

The chain recombines TRBV7-9 with TRBJ2-1, with TRBD1 as a possible D gene (5 bases). Trimming took 5 bases from V and 0 from J, leaving 11 bases between them. There are 15 residues in the CDR3. The germline CDR1 and CDR2 sequences are SEHNR and FQNEAQ (reference sequence). CDR3 bases: TGTGCCAGCAGCCCAGACAGCAGCTCCTACAATGAGCAGTTCTTC. Its translation: CASSPDSSSYNEQFF. The full variable domain, in which reference TRBV7-9 and TRBJ2-1 provide the parts outside the CDR3, is DTGVSQNPRHKITKRGQNVTFRCDPISEHNRLYWYRQTLGQGPEFLTYFQNEAQLEKSRLLSDRFSAERPKGSFSTLEIQRTEQGDSAMYLCASSPDSSSYNEQFFGPGTRLTVL.

This chain uses TRBV5-6 with TRBJ1-6, with 8 nucleotides matching TRBD1. CDR1 is SGHDT and CDR2 is YYEEEE in the germline V gene. V shed 4 bases, J shed 9 bases, and the junction held 6 bases outside the gene matches. The CDR3 is made up of 14 amino acids. The CDR3: CASSPGTGGSPLHF. For the CDR3, the DNA is TGTGCCAGCAGCCCCGGGACAGGAGGTTCACCCCTCCACTTT. The entire variable domain, with the rest obtained from reference TRBV5-6 and TRBJ1-6, is as follows: DAGVTQSPTHLIKTRGQQVTLRCSPKSGHDTVSWYQQALGQGPQFIFQYYEEEERQRGNFPDRFSGHQFPNYSSELNVNALLLGDSALYLCASSPGTGGSPLHFGNGTRLTVT.

V gene TRBV9 combines with J gene TRBJ2-2; a weak D match, TRBD1 (5 bases). The CDR3 is 16 amino acids. V was clipped by 0 bases and J by 5 bases, with 14 bases between them. Germline V gives CDR1 SGDLS, CDR2 YYNGEE. The CDR3 sequence: CASSVAGAGWTGELFF. DNA for the CDR3: TGTGCCAGCAGCGTAGCTGGGGCAGGGTGGACCGGGGAGCTGTTTTTT.

This clone was detected only a few times. The V call is TRBV2, the J call TRBJ1-1; D gene unclear. V shed 8 bases and J shed 0 bases, with 10 bases lying between them. Per the germline V gene, CDR1 is SNHLY and CDR2 is FYNNEI. The CDR3 covers 13 residues. This chain's CDR3 is CASAQLMNTEAFF. The CDR3 DNA reads TGTGCCAGCGCCCAGTTAATGAACACTGAAGCTTTCTTT.

The chain joins TRBV6-6 to TRBJ2-1; 8 bases map to TRBD2. Germline lookup yields CDR1 MNHNY and CDR2 SVGAGI (reference sequence). V gave up 4 bases and J gave up 8 bases; unmatched junction bases: 10. The CDR3 has 15 residues. As DNA, the CDR3 is TGTGCCAGCAGTTCGGCAGCGGGAGTGGCCCATGAGCAGTTCTTC. It specifies CASSSAAGVAHEQFF.

This chain joins TRBV7-2 and TRBJ1-5, with D possibly being TRBD1 (5 bases). The CDR3 consists of 14 residues. V was cut by 0 bases and J by 2 bases, with 5 bases left in between. From germline, CDR1 is SGHTA and CDR2 FQGNSA. The CDR3 loop is CASSLAGGNQPQHF. The DNA of the CDR3 is TGTGCCAGCAGCTTAGCAGGGGGCAATCAGCCCCAGCATTTT.

The J gene is TRBJ1-1, the V gene TRBV7-8, with 9 nucleotides matching TRBD1. Germline loops: CDR1 SGHVS, CDR2 FQNEAQ. J lost 4 bases, V lost 7 bases, and 7 bases had no gene match. CDR3 length: 14 amino acids. The CDR3 nucleotides read TGTGCCAGCACCCTAGGGACAGGGTCCACTGAAGCTTTCTTT. It specifies CASTLGTGSTEAFF.

This clone was found once. This sequence joins TRBV7-9 and TRBJ1-2, with a weak D call TRBD1 (5 bases). CDR1 and CDR2 (germline): SEHNR, FQNEAQ (reference sequence). Trimming removed 5 bases from V and 1 base from J, with 8 bases in between. The CDR3 runs to 13 residues. The CDR3 coding sequence is TGTGCCAGCAGCGAGCAGGGTAACTATGGCTACACCTTC. Residues: CASSEQGNYGYTF.